These 32 T cell receptor beta chains were sequenced from one sample in a study of blood T cell repertoires in COVID-19. This table comes from immunoSEQ multiplex PCR, and its TCRdb copy is limited to in-frame clones, with some not included. The sample has 150,000 to 200,000 clones; 70% to 85% are singletons. Sequenced material: peripheral blood. The receptors shown here come from a woman aged 40 to 50 with COVID-19, enrolled during active disease.

Ten or more counts support this clone. The V gene is TRBV6-5, the J gene TRBJ1-2; no firm D call. Trimming took off 1 base at V and 2 bases at J, with 11 bases between the two ends. Per the germline V gene, CDR1 is MNHEY and CDR2 is SVGAGI. The CDR3 has 15 amino acids. The CDR3 here is CASSYYRSSNYGYTF. CDR3 nucleotide sequence: TGTGCCAGCAGTTACTATCGGAGCTCCAACTATGGCTACACCTTC.

The chain carries TRBV30 and TRBJ1-2; TRBD1 matches at 7 bases. This CDR3 spans 15 amino acids. J was trimmed by 5 bases and V by 5 bases; bases with no gene match: 14. Germline lookup yields CDR1 GTSNPN and CDR2 SVGIG (reference sequence). This chain's CDR3 is CAWQQQGLASYGYTF. CDR3 DNA sequence: TGTGCCTGGCAGCAACAGGGGCTGGCCTCGTATGGCTACACCTTC.

The chain has TRBV5-4 and TRBJ2-6; TRBD1 aligns across 7 bases. The CDR3 sequence is 18 residues long. From germline, CDR1 is SGHNT and CDR2 YYREEE (reference sequence). Trimming at V came to 4 bases and at J to 0 bases, leaving 10 bases not matched to a gene. This chain's CDR3 is CASSRPGTEFSGANVLTF. The CDR3 nucleotides read TGTGCCAGCAGCCGCCCCGGGACAGAGTTCTCTGGGGCCAACGTCCTGACTTTC.

The count of this clone is one. The V gene is TRBV9, the J gene TRBJ1-6; no reliable D call. Germline V gives CDR1 SGDLS, CDR2 YYNGEE. This CDR3 has 14 amino acids. V dropped 3 bases and J dropped 4 bases, with 8 bases sitting between them. The CDR3 DNA is TGTGCCAGCAGCGCGGTACCTTATAATTCACCCCTCCACTTT. As protein: CASSAVPYNSPLHF.

The rearrangement links TRBV7-8 to TRBJ2-3, with TRBD1 identical over 11 bases. This CDR3 has 17 amino acids. V was clipped by 6 bases and J by 4 bases; unmatched bases: 12. Germline values: CDR1 SGHVS, CDR2 FQNEAQ. In DNA, the CDR3 is TGTGCCAGCAGTAAACACACCGGGACAGGGGGAGCAGATACGCAGTATTTT. Translated: CASSKHTGTGGADTQYF.

V is TRBV9 and J is TRBJ2-5; no clear D. Trimming removed 0 bases at V and 1 base at J, with 10 bases between. CDR1 is SGDLS, CDR2 YYNGEE, per germline. The CDR3 totals 15 residues. The CDR3 is CASSVGSELQETQYF. The CDR3 DNA is TGTGCCAGCAGCGTAGGGTCGGAGCTCCAAGAGACCCAGTACTTC.

The gene calls are TRBV29-1 and TRBJ2-2, with TRBD2 matching 7 bases. CDR1 SQVTM and CDR2 ANQGSEA come from the germline V gene. The ends lost 7 bases at V and 3 bases at J; junction bases unmatched: 8. CDR3 size: 14 residues. CDR3 amino acids: CSATGTTYTGELFF. CDR3 DNA sequence: TGCAGCGCCACCGGGACTACCTACACCGGGGAGCTGTTTTTT.

V is TRBV30 and J is TRBJ1-3; D uncertain. CDR3 size: 15 residues. V lost 4 bases and J lost 3, with 16 bases in between. In germline, CDR1 is GTSNPN, CDR2 SVGIG (reference sequence). The CDR3 loop reads CAWTLGIGLGNTIYF. The DNA of the CDR3 is TGTGCCTGGACTCTGGGGATTGGACTTGGAAACACCATATATTTT.

This clone was seen only a few times. The rearrangement links TRBV11-2 to TRBJ2-1; 10 bases fit TRBD2. The CDR3 length is 15 residues. V shed 5 bases and J 3 bases; nucleotides not matched to a gene: 4. The germline V gene has CDR1 SGHAT and CDR2 FQNNGV. CDR3 nucleotide sequence: TGTGCCAGCAGCGTGATAGCGGGGGGCTACAATGAGCAGTTCTTC. It is translated as CASSVIAGGYNEQFF.

This chain connects TRBV7-6 to TRBJ2-2, with 7 bases fitting TRBD2. The J segment lost 8 bases and the V segment lost 4 bases, leaving 13 bases of the junction unmatched. The length of the CDR3 is 16 residues. Germline CDR1 SGHVS, CDR2 FNYEAQ. The DNA of the CDR3 is TGTGCCAGCAGCTCAGAGGGGACTACCGTCAGAGGGGAGCTGTTTTTT. Protein sequence: CASSSEGTTVRGELFF. The variable domain in full, with the rest retrieved from reference TRBV7-6 and TRBJ2-2, is GAGVSQSPRYKVTKRGQDVALRCDPISGHVSLYWYRQALGQGPEFLTYFNYEAQQDKSGLPNDRFSAERPEGSISTLTIQRTEQRDSAMYRCASSSEGTTVRGELFFGEGSRLTVL.

This chain links TRBV28 with TRBJ1-1, with 7 positions matching TRBD1. The length of the CDR3 is 14 residues. Trimming took 6 bases from V and 0 from J; bases not matched to a gene: 4. Germline V gene data show CDR1 as MDHEN and CDR2 as SYDVKM. In DNA, the CDR3 is TGTGCCAGCAGCGTACAGGGGATGAACACTGAAGCTTTCTTT. This gives the protein CASSVQGMNTEAFF.

The chain combines TRBV11-2 with TRBJ2-1, with TRBD2 matching over 8 bases. The J segment lost 2 bases and the V segment lost 5 bases, leaving 5 bases of the junction unmatched. The CDR3 runs 15 residues. Germline CDR1 is SGHAT and CDR2 is FQNNGV. DNA of the CDR3: TGTGCCAGCAGCCACGGGGGGGGGCCCTACAATGAGCAGTTCTTC. As protein: CASSHGGGPYNEQFF.

This clone appeared a single time. The chain couples TRBV4-1 to TRBJ2-5; tentatively, D is TRBD1 (6 bases). Germline CDR1 is MGHRA and CDR2 is YSYEKL. The V end lost 1 base, the J end lost 0 bases, and 18 bases lay between the germline ends. There are 18 residues in the CDR3. CDR3 protein: CASSQGRWTASNQETQYF. The CDR3 nucleotides read TGCGCCAGCAGCCAAGGTCGTTGGACAGCCAGCAACCAAGAGACCCAGTACTTC.

The chain employs TRBV13 and TRBJ1-4; D unresolved. Looked up from germline, CDR1 is PRHDT and CDR2 is FYEKMQ (reference sequence). The CDR3 is 13 residues long. V dropped 3 bases and J dropped 7 bases, with 9 bases sitting between them. For the CDR3, the DNA is TGTGCCAGCAGCTTTTGGGCCGCTGAAAAACTGTTTTTT. Its translation: CASSFWAAEKLFF.

The rearrangement links TRBV19 to TRBJ2-7; D may be TRBD2 (6 bases). The CDR3 spans 15 residues. The germline V gene encodes CDR1 LNHDA and CDR2 SQIVND (reference sequence). The V end was cut by 1 base, the J end by 3 bases, with 13 bases between. The CDR3 nucleotides read TGTGCCAGTAGTATAGGCGCGGGAACGAGCTACGAGCAGTACTTC. It encodes CASSIGAGTSYEQYF.

In its sample, this clone was seen many times. This sequence joins TRBV11-3 and TRBJ2-1; TRBD2 aligns across 10 bases. V shed 5 bases and J 5 bases; nucleotides not matched to a gene: 6. Germline V gene data show CDR1 as SGHNT and CDR2 as YENEEA. CDR3 length: 15 residues. CDR3 nucleotides: TGTGCCAGCAGCAGAGGGACTAGCGATGACAATGAGCAGTTCTTC. Protein: CASSRGTSDDNEQFF.

The chain couples TRBV5-1 to TRBJ1-4, with D unresolved. Germline V lookup: CDR1 SGHRS, CDR2 YFSETQ. Trimming removed 5 bases at V and 2 bases at J, with 10 bases between. This CDR3 comprises 14 residues. Here the CDR3 DNA reads TGCGCCAGCAGAGGGAGGGCTACTAATGAAAAACTGTTTTTT. It is translated as CASRGRATNEKLFF.

For this clone: The germline gene is not matched at one end of the junction; a read error may be the cause. This chain joins TRBV3-1 (or the pseudogene TRBV3-2) and TRBJ2-7, with 14 nucleotides matching TRBD2. From germline, CDR1 is LGHDT and CDR2 YNNKEL (reference sequence). CDR3 length: 13 amino acids. The chain's CDR3 is CASSSGTSGGGWF. For the CDR3, the DNA is TGTGCCAGCAGCTCGGGGACTAGCGGGGGTGGGTGGTTC.

The chain joins TRBV2 to TRBJ1-4, with 12 bases matching TRBD1. This CDR3 comprises 15 residues. With 8 bases clipped from V and 7 bases from J, the junction kept 8 bases outside the gene matches. Germline V gives CDR1 SNHLY, CDR2 FYNNEI. CDR3 in DNA: TGTGCCAGCGGTCGGGACAGGGGGCGGGGTGAAAAACTGTTTTTT. Protein sequence: CASGRDRGRGEKLFF.

The J gene is TRBJ1-1, the V gene TRBV5-5; D is uncertain. The V and J ends lost 1 base and 1 base respectively, with 8 bases between them. In germline, CDR1 is SGHKS, CDR2 YYEKEE (reference sequence). The CDR3 totals 14 residues. CDR3 amino acids: CASSLLRTNTEAFF. The CDR3 DNA reads as TGTGCCAGCAGCTTGCTGAGAACGAACACTGAAGCTTTCTTT. Based on the CDR3 plus reference TRBV5-5 and TRBJ1-1, the full variable domain is DAGVTQSPTHLIKTRGQQVTLRCSPISGHKSVSWYQQVLGQGPQFIFQYYEKEERGRGNFPDRFSARQFPNYSSELNVNALLLGDSALYLCASSLLRTNTEAFFGQGTRLTVV.

This clone was seen a single time. CDR3 amino acids: CASRVAGVGNTGELFF. The CDR3 DNA reads TGTGCCAGCAGGGTTGCGGGCGTGGGTAACACCGGGGAGCTGTTTTTT. This chain joins TRBV28 and TRBJ2-2, with D perhaps matching TRBD2 (5 bases). The germline CDR1 and CDR2 sequences are MDHEN and SYDVKM. The CDR3 extends over 16 amino acids. Trimming stripped 6 bases from V and 2 bases from J, with 16 bases between. The full variable domain, completed using reference TRBV28 and TRBJ2-2, is DVKVTQSSRYLVKRTGEKVFLECVQDMDHENMFWYRQDPGLGLRLIYFSYDVKMKEKGDIPEGYSVSREKKERFSLILESASTNQTSMYLCASRVAGVGNTGELFFGEGSRLTVL.

The V call is TRBV6-6, the J call TRBJ2-3, with 9 bases identical to TRBD1. The CDR3 has 16 residues. Germline V gene sequence: CDR1 MNHNY, CDR2 SVGAGI (reference sequence). Losses at the gene ends were 2 bases for V and 4 bases for J; bases not matched to a gene: 7. The CDR3 protein is CASSYQDRGLADTQYF. CDR3 in DNA: TGTGCCAGCAGTTACCAGGACAGGGGTCTCGCAGATACGCAGTATTTT.

In its sample, this clone was seen a few times. V is TRBV18 and J is TRBJ2-5; TRBD2 agrees at 8 bases. Germline CDR1 is KGHSH and CDR2 is LQKENI. The J segment lost 4 bases and the V segment lost 0 bases, leaving 1 base of the junction unmatched. This CDR3 is 14 amino acids long. This CDR3 reads CASSPPGGGETQYF. The CDR3, as DNA: TGTGCCAGCTCACCACCCGGGGGGGGAGAGACCCAGTACTTC.

V usage is TRBV12-5 and J usage is TRBJ2-4; 10 bases fit TRBD1. Germline CDR1 is LGHNT and CDR2 is FRNRAP. The CDR3 consists of 17 residues. V lost 0 bases, J lost 3 bases, and 5 bases stayed unmatched. CDR3 nucleotide sequence: TGTGCTAGTGGTTTGGTAACCGGGACAGGGGACAAAAACATTCAGTACTTC. Translating it yields CASGLVTGTGDKNIQYF.

The gene calls are TRBV7-9 and TRBJ2-7, with D possibly being TRBD2 (5 bases). With 7 bases removed from V and 3 bases from J, the gap between germline ends came to 16 bases. The germline V gene has CDR1 SEHNR and CDR2 FQNEAQ (reference sequence). CDR3 length equals 14 residues. The CDR3 nucleotides read TGTGCCAGCACCCGGCGGGCGAGTGTCTACGAGCAGTACGTC. This codes for CASTRRASVYEQYV.

This chain links TRBV28 with TRBJ2-1, with no clear D. Germline lookup yields CDR1 MDHEN and CDR2 SYDVKM. The CDR3 totals 11 residues. The V gene lost 10 bases and the J gene lost 8 bases, with 12 bases spanning the gap. CDR3 sequence (DNA): TGTGCCACCCACCTAGGATATGAGCAGTTCTTC. Protein product: CATHLGYEQFF.

The gene calls are TRBV29-1 and TRBJ2-1, with 8 bases identical to TRBD2. Germline CDR1 is SQVTM and CDR2 is ANQGSEA. V was pared by 2 bases and J by 0 bases, with 3 bases of the junction left unmatched. This CDR3 is built from 15 residues. The CDR3 nucleotides read TGCAGCGTTGAACGAGCGGGAGCCTCCTACAATGAGCAGTTCTTC. This translates into CSVERAGASYNEQFF.

This clone came up a few times. The V gene is TRBV6-1, the J gene TRBJ1-5; unclear D gene. CDR1 and CDR2 (germline): MNHNS, SASEGT. V was cut by 2 bases and J by 6 bases, with 14 bases left in between. CDR3 length: 15 residues. CDR3 DNA sequence: TGTGCCAGCAGTGAACTTTCGGGGAATTCTCAGCCCCAGCATTTT. Residues: CASSELSGNSQPQHF.

This clone has just one count. The chain uses TRBV9 and TRBJ2-1, with 8 nucleotides matching TRBD2. The CDR3 totals 16 residues. The V segment lost 2 bases and the J segment 3 bases; nucleotides outside the gene matches: 7. Germline V gives CDR1 SGDLS, CDR2 YYNGEE. DNA for the CDR3: TGTGCCAGCAGCGTTCAAGGACTAGCACTCTACAATGAGCAGTTCTTC. It translates to CASSVQGLALYNEQFF.

The V call is TRBV6-5, the J call TRBJ2-2; 7 nucleotides match TRBD1. Germline V gene sequence: CDR1 MNHEY, CDR2 SVGAGI. V was pared by 9 bases and J by 3 bases, with 7 bases of the junction left unmatched. The CDR3 spans 14 residues. CDR3 DNA: TGTGCCAGTAAGGGACAGCATGACACCGGGGAGCTGTTTTTT. This gives the protein CASKGQHDTGELFF.

The chain has TRBV7-6 and TRBJ2-3, with 7 bases that match TRBD2. The CDR3 contains 16 residues. V trimming: 5 bases; J trimming: 6 bases; junction bases outside the gene matches: 14. Germline values: CDR1 SGHVS, CDR2 FNYEAQ. CDR3 DNA sequence: TGTGCCAGCAGCCTGGTACCCGGGGAGGGCCCCGATACGCAGTATTTT. Amino acids: CASSLVPGEGPDTQYF.

V and J are TRBV7-8 and TRBJ2-3, with TRBD2 identical over 14 bases. The CDR3 loop spans 20 amino acids. Germline CDR1 reads SGHVS; CDR2 reads FQNEAQ. The V gene end was trimmed by 5 bases and the J gene end by 7 bases; junction bases not matched to a gene: 20. The CDR3 bases are TGTGCCAGCAGCCCACGACAGGGGGGACTAGCGGGAGTGAGGGGCAATACGCAGTATTTT. Protein product: CASSPRQGGLAGVRGNTQYF.